This T cell receptor beta chain was captured by sequencing in a study of CD8+ T cells in alopecia areata. Study-wide context: Tofacitinib was taken orally by treated patients, and the dose was 5 to 10 mg twice daily. A 6-month off-drug phase came after tofacitinib, which had lasted 6 to 18 months. Study-wide points: It was less clear whether patients shared TCRs than it was in mice, possibly because of HLA. Normal scalp had lower clonality than lesional scalp, with alopecia totalis/universalis lesions showing this most strongly.

V gave up 0 bases and J gave up 8 bases; unmatched junction bases: 12. Germline V gives CDR1 SQVTM, CDR2 ANQGSEA. The CDR3 sequence is 17 residues long. This clone has just a few counts. Antigen unknown. The sequencing template was cDNA reverse transcribed from extracted RNA. Using immunoSEQ multiplex PCR, the repertoire was profiled, and TCRdb retains in-frame clones only, with some absent. Among some 99,000 clones listed, roughly two fifths were seen once. This clonotype was obtained from a human donor with alopecia areata. Material for sequencing was CD4+ T cells sorted from blood. This chain connects TRBV29-1 to TRBJ2-1, with TRBD2 identical over 11 bases. The CDR3 is CSVEDRFASGRIDEQFF. CDR3 in DNA: TGCAGCGTTGAAGATCGGTTTGCTAGCGGGAGGATCGATGAGCAGTTCTTC.